The clone carrying this T cell receptor beta chain was seen only a few times. Antigen specificity is unknown. This CDR3 region has 16 residues. J was trimmed by 2 bases and V by 6 bases; bases with no gene match: 10. The V gene's germline CDR1 is LNHDA and CDR2 SQIVND (reference sequence). Assembly of TCR beta libraries relied on iRepertoire HTBI primers together with Arm-PCR of CDR3 regions. TCRdb re-called the multiplex PCR reads through MiXCR, storing one row per CDR3 protein. The sample holds more than 650,000 distinct CDR3 sequences, approximately 29% seen once. The data stem from a study of regulatory T cells in long-lasting Graves disease. Findings of the study overall: Newly diagnosed patients shared around 910 public clonotypes; persistent patients shared some 2,600.

The time point: persistent/refractory GD, antithyroid drugs over 5 years with positive TRAb. From PBMCs, RNA was extracted and then used to make the TCR library. The TCR sequence derives from a female donor with Graves disease. The V and J genes are TRBV19 and TRBJ1-5; 7 nucleotides align to TRBD1. The source was peripheral blood mononuclear cells (PBMCs), collected when the disease was refractory, from a patient treated with antithyroid drugs. The DNA for the CDR3 is TGTGCCAGTAGGAGGGCCGGGACAGTGGGCAATCAGCCCCAGCATTTT. Protein product: CASRRAGTVGNQPQHF.